These 23 T cell receptor beta chains came from one sample sequenced in a study of CD8 T cells in ankylosing spondylitis. Study findings and constraints: The study identified a TCR beta motif of under ten highly homologous variants that appeared characteristic of ankylosing spondylitis blood.

The antigens of these receptors remain unknown. A single record per CDR3 protein comes from TCRdb applying MiXCR to the 5' RACE reads. The sample contains over 700,000 distinct CDR3 sequences, roughly 19% of which appear only once. Sequencing used blood, either unsorted or a sorted T cell fraction (not recorded which). The receptors were gathered from a male donor with ankylosing spondylitis.

This clonotype turned up a few times. The rearrangement links TRBV7-2 to TRBJ2-3; unclear D gene. Trimming stripped 5 bases from V and 2 bases from J, with 11 bases between. Germline CDR1 SGHTA, CDR2 FQGNSA. CDR3 length equals 14 residues. CDR3 sequence: CASSRTDYTDTQYF. In DNA form, the CDR3 reads TGTGCCAGCAGCCGGACGGATTACACAGATACGCAGTATTTT.

This clonotype was observed a handful of times. V is TRBV6-5 and J is TRBJ2-3; TRBD1 is a possible D gene (5 bases). The CDR3 length is 15 residues. The germline V gene encodes CDR1 MNHEY and CDR2 SVGAGI. V was cut by 0 bases and J by 2 bases, with 9 bases left in between. DNA of the CDR3: TGTGCCAGCAGTTACTCGGACAAACTCACAGATACGCAGTATTTT. This encodes CASSYSDKLTDTQYF.

This rearrangement joins TRBV6-1 to TRBJ1-6; 7 nucleotides line up with TRBD1. Trimming took 3 bases from V and 6 from J; bases not matched to a gene: 11. This CDR3 spans 17 amino acids. Germline V CDR1 and CDR2: MNHNS, SASEGT. CDR3 protein: CASSERLTGALNSPLHF. DNA of the CDR3: TGTGCCAGCAGTGAGAGGCTTACAGGGGCCCTTAATTCACCCCTCCACTTT.

The CDR3 spells CASSNRGRTEAFF. CDR3 DNA sequence: TGTGCCAGTAGTAACAGGGGGAGAACTGAAGCTTTCTTT. This chain joins TRBV19 and TRBJ1-1; the match to TRBD1 covers 8 bases. The germline CDR1 and CDR2 sequences are LNHDA and SQIVND (reference sequence). J was trimmed by 5 bases and V by 4 bases; bases with no gene match: 3. The CDR3 is made up of 13 amino acids.

V and J are TRBV12-3 or TRBV12-4 and TRBJ2-7; no definite D call. This CDR3 is 14 amino acids long. V was shortened by 3 bases and J by 4 bases, with 13 bases between the two germline ends. The chain's CDR3 is CASSFMFGPYEQYF. The CDR3 bases are TGTGCCAGCAGTTTTATGTTTGGCCCGTACGAGCAGTACTTC.

This clonotype was counted at least ten times. The chain has TRBV11-1 and TRBJ2-6; the match to TRBD1 covers 8 bases. Trimming at V came to 5 bases and at J to 0 bases, leaving 9 bases not matched to a gene. The CDR3 extends over 18 amino acids. Germline CDR1 is SGHAT and CDR2 is FQDESV (reference sequence). The CDR3 region is CASSEGTGRSSGANVLTF. The CDR3 bases are TGTGCCAGCAGCGAAGGGACAGGTCGGAGCTCTGGGGCCAACGTCCTGACTTTC.

V gene TRBV12-3 or TRBV12-4 combines with J gene TRBJ2-1; TRBD1 or TRBD2 may be the D gene (5 bases each). The CDR3 totals 14 residues. Trimming left V 2 bases short and J 6 bases short, with 11 bases between. CDR3 protein: CASSLRDGTNEQFF. The CDR3 nucleotides are TGTGCCAGCAGTTTAAGGGACGGTACCAATGAGCAGTTCTTC.

This clonotype was seen repeatedly, ten times or more. The chain carries TRBV4-1 and TRBJ2-7; 8 nucleotides align to TRBD2. Germline trimming cut 0 bases from V and 1 base from J; bases unmatched to any gene: 5. The CDR3 sequence is 16 residues long. Germline lookup yields CDR1 MGHRA and CDR2 YSYEKL. The CDR3 protein is CASSQDRSGSSYEQYF. The CDR3 nucleotides read TGCGCCAGCAGCCAAGATAGAAGCGGGAGTTCCTACGAGCAGTACTTC.

The chain links TRBV3-1 to TRBJ1-1; D remains unclear. The CDR3 contains 16 residues. The V end was cut by 4 bases, the J end by 0 bases, with 15 bases between. Germline-derived CDR1 and CDR2 are LGHDT and YNNKEL (reference sequence). The CDR3 region has the DNA TGTGCCAGCAGCCCCCGGCGGGGTCGGATGAACACTGAAGCTTTCTTT. Translating gives CASSPRRGRMNTEAFF.

This clonotype was detected many times. V gene TRBV6-1 combines with J gene TRBJ1-2; a possible D gene is TRBD1 (6 bases). Trimming took off 6 bases at V and 8 bases at J, with 16 bases between the two ends. The CDR3 is made up of 13 amino acids. Germline values: CDR1 MNHNS, CDR2 SASEGT. Written as DNA, the CDR3 is TGTGCCAGCAGCCAAGTACAGGGAGGCGGCTACACCTTC. This translates into CASSQVQGGGYTF.

The CDR3 DNA reads TGCGCCAGCAGCCACCCCGGGACAGGGGACTATGGCTACACCTTC. As protein: CASSHPGTGDYGYTF. The rearrangement joins TRBV4-1 to TRBJ1-2; TRBD1 matches 10 bases. The CDR3 has 15 residues. The V segment lost 3 bases and the J segment 3 bases; nucleotides outside the gene matches: 4. From germline, CDR1 is MGHRA and CDR2 YSYEKL.

The rearrangement uses TRBV2 and TRBJ2-3; possibly TRBD2 for D (5 bases). The CDR3 sequence is 15 residues long. Germline V gene lookup returns CDR1 SNHLY and CDR2 FYNNEI. V dropped 2 bases and J dropped 2 bases, with 11 bases sitting between them. For the CDR3, the DNA is TGTGCCAGCAGTGAAAACGCCGGGAACACAGATACGCAGTATTTT. It encodes CASSENAGNTDTQYF.

This clonotype appeared many times. Here the CDR3 DNA reads TGTGCCAGCAGGCCTCCGGGTTCGGTCAATGAGCAGTTCTTC. Its protein is CASRPPGSVNEQFF. The V gene is TRBV28, the J gene TRBJ2-1; no clear D gene. V was cut by 6 bases and J by 6 bases, with 15 bases left in between. The CDR3 extends over 14 amino acids. Per germline, CDR1 MDHEN and CDR2 SYDVKM.

The chain couples TRBV20-1 to TRBJ2-1, with 9 bases that match TRBD2. The CDR3 totals 16 residues. Losses at the gene ends were 6 bases for V and 7 bases for J; bases not matched to a gene: 16. Germline assignment: CDR1 DFQATT and CDR2 SNEGSKA (reference sequence). The CDR3 coding sequence is TGCAGTGCCAATCCCGAGATAGCGGGAGTATGGAATGAGCAGTTCTTC. Translated, it gives CSANPEIAGVWNEQFF.

This clonotype was found a few times. Here the CDR3 reads CASSQDLSQRTEDSPLHF. The CDR3 nucleotides read TGTGCCAGCAGCCAAGACCTCTCGCAGCGGACAGAGGATTCACCCCTCCACTTT. The J gene is TRBJ1-6, the V gene TRBV4-2; TRBD1 might be the D (6 bases). Germline CDR1 reads LGHNA; CDR2 reads YNFKEQ. V shed 0 bases and J shed 8 bases, with 20 bases lying between them. The CDR3 loop spans 18 amino acids.

This clonotype came up a few times. The chain has TRBV29-1 and TRBJ2-3; TRBD2 is a possible D gene (6 bases). Germline V gives CDR1 SQVTM, CDR2 ANQGSEA. The CDR3 length is 15 residues. Trimming removed 8 bases from V and 1 base from J, with 19 bases in between. The CDR3 here is CSTPGGRVGTDTQYF. The DNA for the CDR3 is TGCAGCACCCCCGGGGGAAGGGTCGGCACAGATACGCAGTATTTT.

The chain couples TRBV19 to TRBJ2-1, with 9 positions matching TRBD1. Germline CDR1 and CDR2: LNHDA and SQIVND (reference sequence). Trimming at V came to 4 bases and at J to 7 bases, leaving 8 bases not matched to a gene. The CDR3 is 15 residues long. The CDR3 nucleotides read TGTGCCAGTAGTAGCCGGGACAGGGCTGGAAATGAGCAGTTCTTC. Its protein product is CASSSRDRAGNEQFF.

The chain has TRBV20-1 and TRBJ1-3; maybe TRBD1 (5 bases). The CDR3 contains 17 residues. Per the germline V gene, CDR1 is DFQATT and CDR2 is SNEGSKA (reference sequence). Trimming left V 3 bases short and J 3 bases short, with 21 bases between. In nucleotides, the CDR3 is TGCAGTGCTAGCTCCAGACCTTTCCCGCAGGGTGGAAACACCATATATTTT. Translation gives CSASSRPFPQGGNTIYF.

There are a few counts of this clonotype. The V call is TRBV6-2 or TRBV6-3, the J call TRBJ2-7; 10 bases are shared with TRBD2. The germline V gene has CDR1 MNHEY and CDR2 SVGEGT. The CDR3 sequence is 15 residues long. V dropped 4 bases and J dropped 3; count of bases not matched to a gene: 6. Here the CDR3 reads CASSLSRTSGYEQYF. DNA for the CDR3: TGTGCCAGCAGTTTATCACGGACTAGCGGCTACGAGCAGTACTTC.

V gene TRBV5-1 combines with J gene TRBJ2-3, with 15 bases matching TRBD2. Trimming took 2 bases from V and 3 from J; bases not matched to a gene: 4. The length of the CDR3 is 17 residues. Germline CDR1 is SGHRS and CDR2 is YFSETQ. The CDR3 is CASSLGTSGGRTDTQYF. The CDR3 DNA follows: TGCGCCAGCAGCTTAGGGACTAGCGGGGGGAGGACAGATACGCAGTATTTT.

The genes are TRBV12-3 or TRBV12-4 and TRBJ2-2, with 8 bases fitting TRBD2. The J segment lost 2 bases and the V segment lost 7 bases, leaving 6 bases of the junction unmatched. The CDR3 loop spans 15 amino acids. For the CDR3, the DNA is TGTGCCAGCACCATAGCGGGGATAAACACCGGGGAGCTGTTTTTT. Its protein is CASTIAGINTGELFF.

The sample holds a few counts of this clonotype. The rearrangement joins TRBV7-2 to TRBJ2-5, with unresolved D. The CDR3 covers 15 residues. Germline CDR1 SGHTA, CDR2 FQGNSA. The germline V and J ends were trimmed by 4 bases and 4 bases, with 16 bases remaining between them. Written as DNA, the CDR3 is TGTGCCAGCAGCTCCTCCGGGCCCCTTAGAGAGACCCAGTACTTC. Translated, it gives CASSSSGPLRETQYF.

There are a few counts of this clonotype. The chain is built from TRBV7-9 and TRBJ2-7, with 8 bases that match TRBD2. Per germline, CDR1 SEHNR and CDR2 FQNEAQ (reference sequence). The length of the CDR3 is 13 residues. V shed 5 bases and J 2 bases; nucleotides not matched to a gene: 2. CDR3 amino acids: CASSPTSAYEQYF. CDR3 in DNA: TGTGCCAGCAGCCCGACTAGCGCCTACGAGCAGTACTTC.